A selection of T cell receptor beta chains follows, all from one sample in a study of blood T cell repertoires in COVID-19. Assay used: immunoSEQ multiplex PCR; TCRdb lists only in-frame clones, some missing. The sample has 55,000 to 70,000 clones; more than 70% are singletons. Sequences were obtained from peripheral blood. These receptors were taken from a woman in her 50s with active or convalescent COVID-19. The CDR3 runs from the conserved cysteine through the conserved F or W. A D gene is named only where the DNA matches it firmly. Clone sizes are given selectively: once, few, many, or a class where the clone is expanded.

j_call: TRBJ2-1
v_call: TRBV10-3
d_call: TRBD2
clone_size: -
cdr3_nt: TGTGCCATCAGTGATACCGGGACTAGCCCTTTATGGCAGTTCTTC
cdr3_aa: CAISDTGTSPLWQFF

j_call: TRBJ2-7
v_call: TRBV6-5
d_call: -
clone_size: -
cdr3_nt: TGTGCCAGCAGCAGGGATTTGTCCGAGCAGTACTTC
cdr3_aa: CASSRDLSEQYF

j_call: TRBJ2-1
v_call: TRBV28
d_call: TRBD2
clone_size: -
cdr3_nt: TGTGCCAGCAGTTTCTCCGTAGCGGGAGCAAGAAATGAGCAGTTCTTC
cdr3_aa: CASSFSVAGARNEQFF

j_call: TRBJ2-7
v_call: TRBV5-1
d_call: -
clone_size: -
cdr3_nt: TGCGCCAGCAGCCCGGGCTACGAGCAGTACTTC
cdr3_aa: CASSPGYEQYF

j_call: TRBJ2-3
v_call: TRBV27
d_call: -
clone_size: -
cdr3_nt: TGTGCCAGCAGCACTCTCACAGATACGCAGTATTTT
cdr3_aa: CASSTLTDTQYF

j_call: TRBJ2-3
v_call: TRBV19
d_call: -
clone_size: -
cdr3_nt: TGTGCCAGTAGTATAGAATCCCGGAGTTGGGCAGATACGCAGTATTTT
cdr3_aa: CASSIESRSWADTQYF

j_call: TRBJ2-7
v_call: TRBV5-8
d_call: TRBD1
clone_size: -
cdr3_nt: TGTGCCAGCAGCTTGCTCGACAGGGCGTATGACGAGCAGTACTTC
cdr3_aa: CASSLLDRAYDEQYF

j_call: TRBJ2-7
v_call: TRBV5-3
d_call: -
clone_size: -
cdr3_nt: TGTGCCAGAAGCCGGCTGGGGGGTTTAGTCTACGAGCAGTACTTC
cdr3_aa: CARSRLGGLVYEQYF

j_call: TRBJ2-1
v_call: TRBV5-4
d_call: -
clone_size: -
cdr3_nt: TGTGCCAGCAGCTTAAACAGCCCCAATGAGCAGTTCTTC
cdr3_aa: CASSLNSPNEQFF

j_call: TRBJ2-1
v_call: TRBV29-1
d_call: TRBD2
clone_size: -
cdr3_nt: TGCAGCGTGAAAAGCGGGGTAGCCTACAATGAGCAGTTCTTC
cdr3_aa: CSVKSGVAYNEQFF

j_call: TRBJ2-7
v_call: TRBV9
d_call: TRBD1
clone_size: -
cdr3_nt: TGTGCCAGCAGCGATCGACAGGGGGCCCCAAAGGGCGAGCAGTACTTC
cdr3_aa: CASSDRQGAPKGEQYF

j_call: TRBJ2-1
v_call: TRBV10-2
d_call: -
clone_size: -
cdr3_nt: TGCGCCAGCGGCCACAGAAACAATGAGCAGTTCTTC
cdr3_aa: CASGHRNNEQFF

j_call: TRBJ2-7
v_call: TRBV5-4
d_call: TRBD2
clone_size: -
cdr3_nt: TGTGCCAGCAGCCCGGGACTAGCGGGAGTCGTACTCTCCTACGAGCAGTACTTC
cdr3_aa: CASSPGLAGVVLSYEQYF

j_call: TRBJ1-1
v_call: TRBV20-1
d_call: -
clone_size: -
cdr3_nt: TGCAGTGCTAGAGTGGGGGCTCGAGCTTTCTTT
cdr3_aa: CSARVGARAFF

j_call: TRBJ1-2
v_call: TRBV12-3/TRBV12-4
d_call: TRBD1
clone_size: -
cdr3_nt: TGTGCCAGCAGTTTGAGAGGGGGCCATGGCTACACCTTC
cdr3_aa: CASSLRGGHGYTF

j_call: TRBJ1-5
v_call: TRBV27
d_call: -
clone_size: -
cdr3_nt: TGTGCCAGCAGTTTATCCTCGGGACAAGGCAATGCGCCCCAGCATTTT
cdr3_aa: CASSLSSGQGNAPQHF

j_call: TRBJ2-7
v_call: TRBV29-1
d_call: -
clone_size: -
cdr3_nt: TGCAGCGTTTTGGGGGGGACAGGTTCCTACGAGCAGTACTTC
cdr3_aa: CSVLGGTGSYEQYF

j_call: TRBJ2-3
v_call: TRBV6-1
d_call: TRBD1
clone_size: -
cdr3_nt: TGTGCCAGCAGTGAAGAGCGGGACAGGGGGTTCTCCTTCACAGATACGCAGTATTTT
cdr3_aa: CASSEERDRGFSFTDTQYF

j_call: TRBJ1-1
v_call: TRBV10-3
d_call: TRBD1
clone_size: -
cdr3_nt: TGTGCCATCAGTGGATGGACAGGGGAGACTGAAGCTTTCTTT
cdr3_aa: CAISGWTGETEAFF

j_call: TRBJ2-3
v_call: TRBV5-1
d_call: -
clone_size: -
cdr3_nt: TGCGCCAGCAGAAAGGCGGGCACAGATACGCAGTATTTT
cdr3_aa: CASRKAGTDTQYF

j_call: TRBJ1-1
v_call: TRBV5-1
d_call: -
clone_size: -
cdr3_nt: TGCGCCAGCAGCTTAGAGCAGGGAACGCCTCGAGCTTTCTTT
cdr3_aa: CASSLEQGTPRAFF

j_call: TRBJ2-7
v_call: TRBV27
d_call: -
clone_size: -
cdr3_nt: TGTGCCAGCATGACGAATTCGGGGGAGCAGTACTTC
cdr3_aa: CASMTNSGEQYF

j_call: TRBJ2-7
v_call: TRBV30
d_call: TRBD1
clone_size: -
cdr3_nt: TGTGCCTGGGGACAGGGGGCTCTCGAGCAGTACTTC
cdr3_aa: CAWGQGALEQYF

j_call: TRBJ2-7
v_call: TRBV2
d_call: -
clone_size: medium-sized
cdr3_nt: TGTGCCAGCAGTCCGCTAGGTGACGAGCAGTACTTC
cdr3_aa: CASSPLGDEQYF

j_call: TRBJ2-3
v_call: TRBV30
d_call: -
clone_size: -
cdr3_nt: TGTGCCTGGAGTAAGGGGCTAGTGCCAGATACGCAGTATTTT
cdr3_aa: CAWSKGLVPDTQYF

j_call: TRBJ2-3
v_call: TRBV4-2
d_call: TRBD2
clone_size: few
cdr3_nt: TGTGCCAGCAGCCAAGGAATCGCGGTAGCGGGAGAGGCGAGCACAGATACGCAGTATTTT
cdr3_aa: CASSQGIAVAGEASTDTQYF

j_call: TRBJ1-1
v_call: TRBV18
d_call: TRBD1
clone_size: -
cdr3_nt: TGTGCCAGCTCACCACCGCACGACAGGGGCGAAGCTTTCTTT
cdr3_aa: CASSPPHDRGEAFF

j_call: TRBJ2-7
v_call: TRBV12-3/TRBV12-4
d_call: -
clone_size: -
cdr3_nt: TGTGCCAGCAGTTTCGGTAGCAGGGCCGAGCAGTACTTC
cdr3_aa: CASSFGSRAEQYF

j_call: TRBJ1-2
v_call: TRBV12-3/TRBV12-4
d_call: TRBD1
clone_size: -
cdr3_nt: TGTGCCAGCAGTTGGGACAGGGCACAGGGCTACACCTTC
cdr3_aa: CASSWDRAQGYTF

j_call: TRBJ2-7
v_call: TRBV29-1
d_call: TRBD1
clone_size: -
cdr3_nt: TGCAGCACACCGGGACAGGGGACGTACGAGCAGTACTTC
cdr3_aa: CSTPGQGTYEQYF

j_call: TRBJ2-5
v_call: TRBV7-6
d_call: TRBD1
clone_size: -
cdr3_nt: TGTGCCAGCTCGAGGGGGCGACAAGAGACCCAGTACTTC
cdr3_aa: CASSRGRQETQYF

j_call: TRBJ1-2
v_call: TRBV5-5
d_call: -
clone_size: once
cdr3_nt: TGTGCCAGCAGCATACAGGTCCCTGGTAACTATGGCTACACCTTC
cdr3_aa: CASSIQVPGNYGYTF